This paragraph covers one TCR beta chain sequence. The CDR3 has 17 residues. Germline values: CDR1 SGHRS, CDR2 YFSETQ. Trimming stripped 2 bases from V and 0 bases from J, with 17 bases between. This sample is drawn from a study of Graves' ophthalmopathy and Graves' hyperthyroidism. As the template, RNA transcripts were used to amplify TCR beta CDR3 regions. Investigators did first-round RT-PCR with HTBI primers, then second-round multiplex PCR. Each CDR3 protein is one row after TCRdb ran MiXCR on the multiplex PCR reads. The sample yields a few hundred thousand distinct CDR3 sequences, 15% to 17% seen once.

The clonotype comes from a young woman with stable Graves' hyperthyroidism. The rearrangement joins TRBV5-1 to TRBJ1-2; TRBD1 might be the D (6 bases). The sequencing input was peripheral blood. This chain's CDR3 is CASSLDRQAPTNYGYTF. The CDR3, as DNA: TGCGCCAGCAGCTTAGATCGACAGGCTCCAACTAACTATGGCTACACCTTC.